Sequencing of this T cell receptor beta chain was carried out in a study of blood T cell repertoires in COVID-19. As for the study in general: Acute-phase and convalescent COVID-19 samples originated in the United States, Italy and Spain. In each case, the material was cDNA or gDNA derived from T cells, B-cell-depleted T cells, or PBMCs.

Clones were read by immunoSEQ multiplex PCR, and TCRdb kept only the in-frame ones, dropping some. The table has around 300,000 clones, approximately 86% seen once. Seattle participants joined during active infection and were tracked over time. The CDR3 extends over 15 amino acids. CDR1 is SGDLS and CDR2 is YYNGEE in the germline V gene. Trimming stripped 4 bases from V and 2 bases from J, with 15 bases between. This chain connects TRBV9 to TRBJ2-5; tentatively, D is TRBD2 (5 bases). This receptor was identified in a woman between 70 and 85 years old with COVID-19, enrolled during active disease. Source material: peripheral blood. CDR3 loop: CASSSRGGIQETQYF. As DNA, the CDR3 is TGTGCCAGCAGCTCCCGGGGTGGGATACAAGAGACCCAGTACTTC.